A selection of T cell receptor beta chains follows, all from one sample in a study of blood T cell repertoires in COVID-19. The table came from immunoSEQ multiplex PCR; TCRdb's copy has only in-frame clones and leaves some out. This sample yields some 160,000 clones, of which 65% to 85% are seen a single time; roughly 11% belongs to the top ten. Input material: peripheral blood. The receptors stem from a man aged 65-85 years with active or convalescent COVID-19. Both conserved end residues are part of each CDR3. The D gene is left open where the match is weak. Size is omitted from some rows. Given values are once, few, many or a class for expanded clones.

TGCGCCAGCAGCCCCAGCGACGGCACACTCAATGAAAAACTGTTTTTT	CASSPSDGTLNEKLFF	TRBV5-1	-	TRBJ1-4	-
TGCGCCAGCAGCCCCTCCGGGACAGGTGGAGATACGCAGTATTTT	CASSPSGTGGDTQYF	TRBV5-1	-	TRBJ2-3	TRBD1
TGTGCCAGCAGCGGCGACCGGGTTAACACTGAAGCTTTCTTT	CASSGDRVNTEAFF	TRBV3-1/TRBV3-2	-	TRBJ1-1	-
TGTGCCAGCACCTGGGGCAGGGGGGACGCTAACTATGGCTACACCTTC	CASTWGRGDANYGYTF	TRBV5-5	-	TRBJ1-2	TRBD1
TGTGCCAGCAGCTCCATTTCTACGGGCACAGATACGCAGTATTTT	CASSSISTGTDTQYF	TRBV7-2	-	TRBJ2-3	-
TGTGCCAGCAGTTACTCGTGGCAGGGCTCTGAAGCTTTCTTT	CASSYSWQGSEAFF	TRBV6-2/TRBV6-3	-	TRBJ1-1	-
TGTGCCAGCAGCCAAGCGGCAGCGCCGGGTCAGCCCCAGCATTTT	CASSQAAAPGQPQHF	TRBV3-1/TRBV3-2	-	TRBJ1-5	-
TGTGCCAGCTCACCGGCCAGGGGGGCCTACGAGCAGTACTTC	CASSPARGAYEQYF	TRBV18	-	TRBJ2-7	-
TGTGCCAGCTCACCACGGGGGGAGTCTGAGCAGTTCTTC	CASSPRGESEQFF	TRBV18	-	TRBJ2-1	-
TGTGCCAGCAGGGACAGGGTTTATGATGAAAAACTGTTTTTT	CASRDRVYDEKLFF	TRBV6-5	-	TRBJ1-4	TRBD1
TGTGCCAGCAGTTACCGCCTACAAGCGGGGACGTCCTACAATGAGCAGTTCTTC	CASSYRLQAGTSYNEQFF	TRBV6-2/TRBV6-3	once	TRBJ2-1	TRBD2
TGTGCCAGCTCCCTGTCCGCGGCCACCTCTGGAAACACCATATATTTT	CASSLSAATSGNTIYF	TRBV18	-	TRBJ1-3	-
TGTGCCAGCAGTTACGGAGGATTTGCCGCTGAAGCTTTCTTT	CASSYGGFAAEAFF	TRBV6-6	-	TRBJ1-1	-
TGTGCCTGGAGTCGGACAGGGGGCCTACTCTTCTTT	CAWSRTGGLLFF	TRBV30	-	TRBJ1-1	TRBD1